The 26 T cell receptor beta chains below were found in one sample sequenced in a study of OX40 agonist ivuxolimab in advanced cancers. Assay: immunoSEQ multiplex PCR; the TCRdb copy retains only in-frame clones and omits some. The table includes tens of thousands of clones, 75% to 85% detected once. Specimen: CD4+ or CD8+ T cells sorted from blood, collected in a trial of the OX40 agonist ivuxolimab. These receptors originate from an adult with an advanced solid tumor such as melanoma, head and neck, liver or kidney cancer.

The chain joins TRBV5-8 to TRBJ1-1; 10 bases match TRBD1. With V trimmed by 3 bases and J by 3 bases, 5 bases remained unmatched. CDR3 length: 15 amino acids. Per germline, CDR1 SGHTS and CDR2 YDEGEE. CDR3 nucleotide sequence: TGTGCCAGCAGCTCCATTGGACAGGGGGACACTGAAGCTTTCTTT. This gives the protein CASSSIGQGDTEAFF.

This chain connects TRBV2 to TRBJ2-5; TRBD1 is a possible D gene (5 bases). The V end lost 5 bases, the J end lost 4 bases, and 11 bases lay between the germline ends. This CDR3 comprises 13 residues. CDR1 is SNHLY and CDR2 is FYNNEI in the germline V gene. CDR3 in amino acids: CASSRQGSETQYF. In DNA, the CDR3 is TGTGCCAGCAGTCGCCAGGGTTCAGAGACCCAGTACTTC.

This clone has more than one count but fewer than ten. The chain links TRBV9 to TRBJ2-6; possible D gene TRBD2, 5 bases. The CDR3 extends over 14 amino acids. The germline V gene has CDR1 SGDLS and CDR2 YYNGEE. V was pared by 7 bases and J by 4 bases, with 12 bases between. The CDR3 DNA sequence: TGTGCCAGCGCCTGGACTGCGGGGGCCAACGTCCTGACTTTC. It specifies CASAWTAGANVLTF.

The DNA for the CDR3 is TGTGCCAGCAGGCCCATATACACCTTC. This sequence encodes CASRPIYTF. This chain joins TRBV6-8 and TRBJ1-2, with D unresolved. Germline CDR1 and CDR2: MNHGY and SAAAGT. The CDR3 runs to 9 residues. Trimming took off 6 bases at V and 11 bases at J, with 7 bases between the two ends.

CDR3 nucleotide sequence: TGTGCCAGCTCACGAAGGGATCGGAATCAGCCCCAGCATTTT. Its protein product is CASSRRDRNQPQHF. The chain employs TRBV18 and TRBJ1-5; no clear D. V was trimmed by 4 bases and J by 4 bases, leaving 11 bases between them. Germline CDR1 reads KGHSH; CDR2 reads LQKENI. The CDR3 loop spans 14 amino acids.

The chain uses TRBV29-1 and TRBJ1-2, with TRBD1 identical over 9 bases. Germline lookup yields CDR1 SQVTM and CDR2 ANQGSEA. V dropped 7 bases and J dropped 7; count of bases not matched to a gene: 10. The CDR3 consists of 13 residues. The DNA of the CDR3 is TGCAGCGGTTGGGACAGGGACATTGGTGGCTACACCTTC. This encodes CSGWDRDIGGYTF.

This rearrangement joins TRBV4-1 to TRBJ2-5, with 9 bases fitting TRBD1. The CDR3 contains 15 residues. The V and J ends lost 2 bases and 5 bases, in that order; junction bases with no gene match: 6. CDR1 MGHRA and CDR2 YSYEKL come from the germline V gene. Here the CDR3 DNA reads TGCGCCAGCAGCCAATCCGGGACAGGGTGGGAGACCCAGTACTTC. This translates into CASSQSGTGWETQYF.

The rearrangement links TRBV9 to TRBJ2-3, with D perhaps given as TRBD1 or TRBD2 (5 bases each). The CDR3 spans 17 residues. V was pared by 4 bases and J by 2 bases, with 20 bases between. Looked up from germline, CDR1 is SGDLS and CDR2 is YYNGEE. CDR3 bases: TGTGCCAGCAGCTTTCGCGGCAGGGAGAGGGTCACAGATACGCAGTATTTT. Its translation is CASSFRGRERVTDTQYF.

This chain joins TRBV6-1 and TRBJ1-1; TRBD1 matches 7 bases. V lost 6 bases to trimming and J lost 7 bases; unmatched junction nucleotides: 8. The germline V gene encodes CDR1 MNHNS and CDR2 SASEGT. The CDR3 covers 13 residues. Here the CDR3 reads CASREDWDSEAFF. The CDR3 coding sequence is TGTGCCAGCAGAGAGGACTGGGACAGTGAAGCTTTCTTT.

The rearrangement joins TRBV2 to TRBJ2-3; 8 positions agree with TRBD1. CDR1 and CDR2 (germline): SNHLY, FYNNEI. V was clipped by 3 bases and J by 5 bases; unmatched bases: 1. There are 13 residues in the CDR3. The CDR3 DNA reads as TGTGCCAGCAGTGAGGGGACAGGAGATACGCAGTATTTT. Amino acid sequence: CASSEGTGDTQYF.

The rearrangement uses TRBV15 and TRBJ2-7, with D possibly called TRBD1 or TRBD2 (5 bases each). The CDR3 is made up of 15 amino acids. V was trimmed by 5 bases and J by 6 bases, leaving 20 bases between them. Germline CDR1 reads LNHNV; CDR2 reads YYDKDF (reference sequence). The chain's CDR3 is CATSPRWGPTGEQYF. CDR3 sequence (DNA): TGTGCCACCAGCCCTCGTTGGGGACCGACCGGCGAGCAGTACTTC.

DNA of the CDR3: TGCGCCAGCAGCCAAGGGCGGGGGATCGGGGAGCAGTACTTC. The encoded protein is CASSQGRGIGEQYF. J is TRBJ2-7 and V is TRBV4-1; 7 nucleotides align to TRBD2. The junction had 7 bases not matched to a gene; V was cut back by 1 base and J by 7 bases. The CDR3 loop spans 14 amino acids. Germline V CDR1 and CDR2: MGHRA, YSYEKL.

The V and J genes are TRBV7-2 and TRBJ2-7, with no clear D. The CDR3 is 14 residues long. Germline V lookup: CDR1 SGHTA, CDR2 FQGNSA. V gave up 2 bases and J gave up 6 bases, with 14 bases separating them. The CDR3: CASSLYGLVSEQYF. CDR3 coding DNA: TGTGCCAGCAGCTTATATGGGCTAGTCAGCGAGCAGTACTTC.

CDR3 sequence reads: CASSVQGGVSEQYF. In DNA, the CDR3 is TGCGCCAGCAGCGTACAGGGGGGCGTGTCCGAGCAGTACTTC. The rearrangement links TRBV5-1 to TRBJ2-7; 8 positions match TRBD1. The CDR3 extends over 14 amino acids. The V gene's germline CDR1 is SGHRS and CDR2 YFSETQ. V lost 4 bases and J lost 6; bases outside the gene matches: 9.

The chain has TRBV14 and TRBJ1-1; 7 bases align to TRBD1. The CDR3 totals 16 residues. With 0 bases clipped from V and 11 bases from J, the junction kept 15 bases outside the gene matches. Germline-derived CDR1 and CDR2 are SGHDN and FVKESK. The CDR3 loop is CASSQDQSLTGVEAFF. The CDR3 DNA reads as TGTGCCAGCAGCCAAGATCAGTCCTTAACAGGGGTGGAGGCTTTCTTT.

The chain is built from TRBV28 and TRBJ1-5; 10 bases map to TRBD1. Per the germline V gene, CDR1 is MDHEN and CDR2 is SYDVKM. CDR3 length: 14 residues. J was trimmed by 5 bases and V by 5 bases; bases with no gene match: 3. CDR3: CASSLGQGYQPQHF. DNA for the CDR3: TGTGCCAGCAGTCTGGGACAGGGGTATCAGCCCCAGCATTTT.

The DNA for the CDR3 is TGTGCCAGCAGCTTAGACCGTACCACTGAAGCTTTCTTT. Translated, it gives CASSLDRTTEAFF. The chain carries TRBV11-2 and TRBJ1-1; D gene uncertain. Per the germline V gene, CDR1 is SGHAT and CDR2 is FQNNGV. The CDR3 covers 13 residues. Trimming pared 0 bases from V and 4 bases from J, leaving 6 bases between.

The genes are TRBV15 and TRBJ1-5; 8 nucleotides align to TRBD1. V lost 5 bases to trimming and J lost 0 bases; unmatched junction nucleotides: 3. The CDR3 spans 15 residues. In germline, CDR1 is LNHNV, CDR2 YYDKDF (reference sequence). The CDR3 DNA follows: TGTGCCACCAGCCCAGGGGGCTTTAGCAATCAGCCCCAGCATTTT. Translation gives CATSPGGFSNQPQHF.

The genes are TRBV20-1 and TRBJ1-2; no clear D gene. The CDR3 has 11 residues. Looked up from germline, CDR1 is DFQATT and CDR2 is SNEGSKA (reference sequence). With 2 bases removed from V and 8 bases from J, the gap between germline ends came to 9 bases. The CDR3 here is CSARMGAGYTF. As DNA, the CDR3 is TGCAGTGCTAGAATGGGAGCCGGCTACACCTTC.

The chain links TRBV4-1 to TRBJ2-3; D is ambiguous. V gave up 1 base and J gave up 4 bases, with 6 bases separating them. CDR1 is MGHRA, CDR2 YSYEKL, per germline. This CDR3 spans 13 amino acids. The CDR3, as DNA: TGCGCCAGCAGCCAAGGGTTCGCAGATACGCAGTATTTT. It yields the protein CASSQGFADTQYF.

V gene TRBV30 combines with J gene TRBJ1-1; D not resolved. Germline V gene data show CDR1 as GTSNPN and CDR2 as SVGIG (reference sequence). V lost 7 bases, J lost 3 bases, and 21 bases lay in between. The CDR3 is 15 residues long. In nucleotides, the CDR3 is TGTGCCTCTACAGCCGGGCCCCGGTCGTACACTGAAGCTTTCTTT. Protein sequence: CASTAGPRSYTEAFF.

The chain recombines TRBV5-5 with TRBJ2-5; D is possibly TRBD1 (5 bases). The CDR3 totals 14 residues. The ends were cut back, 1 base at V and 4 bases at J, with 11 bases in the middle. Germline V CDR1 and CDR2: SGHKS, YYEKEE (reference sequence). CDR3 region: CASSLSAGLETQYF. The DNA for the CDR3 is TGTGCCAGCAGCTTGTCAGCAGGGCTAGAGACCCAGTACTTC.

This sequence joins TRBV15 and TRBJ1-1; D gene uncertain. V was clipped by 0 bases and J by 3 bases, with 5 bases between them. CDR3 length: 13 residues. The germline V gene encodes CDR1 LNHNV and CDR2 YYDKDF (reference sequence). CDR3 sequence reads: CATSRDPDTEAFF. The CDR3, as DNA: TGTGCCACCAGCAGAGATCCGGACACTGAAGCTTTCTTT.

This clone was observed a few times. The rearrangement joins TRBV5-1 to TRBJ2-3, with D hard to call. Germline lookup yields CDR1 SGHRS and CDR2 YFSETQ. The CDR3 is made up of 15 amino acids. The V end lost 0 bases, the J end lost 4 bases, and 12 bases lay between the germline ends. Here the CDR3 DNA reads TGCGCCAGCAGCTTGGACGGGTTAAGGGCAGATACGCAGTATTTT. It specifies CASSLDGLRADTQYF.

The rearrangement joins TRBV7-6 to TRBJ2-7; 9 bases fit TRBD1. CDR3 length: 16 amino acids. CDR1 SGHVS and CDR2 FNYEAQ come from the germline V gene. V gave up 8 bases and J gave up 3 bases; unmatched junction bases: 14. CDR3 in DNA: TGTGCCAGCCGACCCCGGGACAGGGAGACAGGCTACGAGCAGTACTTC. It is translated as CASRPRDRETGYEQYF.

This chain connects TRBV27 to TRBJ2-3; 8 positions match TRBD2. V lost 3 bases and J lost 6; bases outside the gene matches: 8. Per germline, CDR1 MNHEY and CDR2 SMNVEV (reference sequence). The CDR3 is 15 residues long. The CDR3 loop is CASSLRGVFKDTQYF. For the CDR3, the DNA is TGTGCCAGCAGTTTGCGGGGGGTGTTCAAGGATACGCAGTATTTT.